These T cell receptor beta chains were read from a single sample in a study. Each CDR3 protein is one row after TCRdb ran MiXCR on the RT-PCR reads. The sample gives about 680,000 distinct CDR3 sequences, 14% of which show up once; 3.6% is in the top ten. Material for sequencing was memory CD4+ T cells from blood. Source of these receptors: a female donor in good health, serving as a healthy control. Both conserved end residues are part of each CDR3. For some rows the clone size is stated as once, few or many, or as a class when expanded; others skip it.

CDR3 protein,J gene,V gene,clone size
CASSQRVGEQYF,TRBJ2-7,TRBV3-1,.
CAISETSGRARNEQFF,TRBJ2-1,TRBV10-3,.
CASSLAYGSVSNQPQHF,TRBJ1-5,TRBV7-9,.
CASSTGPKGHNEQFF,TRBJ2-1,TRBV6-5,.
CASSQDTSRNPAEQYF,TRBJ2-7,TRBV4-2,many
CASSLQIIGNEQFF,TRBJ2-1,TRBV27,few
CASSPRQVLLPSGANVLTF,TRBJ2-6,TRBV12-3/TRBV12-4,many
CASSSRGQGHEQYF,TRBJ2-7,TRBV18,.
CASSQAGGPLNEQFF,TRBJ2-1,TRBV18,.
CASSDSSMNTEAFF,TRBJ1-1,TRBV6-4,few
CTISGTLETQYF,TRBJ2-5,TRBV29-1,many
CASSILASGKPGDTQYF,TRBJ2-3,TRBV19,.
CASSLRDGRTPQHF,TRBJ1-5,TRBV3-1,few
CSAPQGSDEQFF,TRBJ2-1,TRBV20-1,many
CASSAGTGPLTYEQYF,TRBJ2-7,TRBV5-1,few
CASSPDSNTDTQYF,TRBJ2-3,TRBV14,few
CASSVDPLNYGYTF,TRBJ1-2,TRBV9,.
CAISEVGPGQEQYF,TRBJ2-7,TRBV10-3,many
CASSPGLAGGNSYNEQFF,TRBJ2-1,TRBV18,.
CASRGTSNYNEQFF,TRBJ2-1,TRBV12-3/TRBV12-4,few
CSAPSDGGWAQYF,TRBJ2-5,TRBV20-1,many
CASSETASSYNEQFF,TRBJ2-1,TRBV5-4,few
CASSPTGEDYNEQFF,TRBJ2-1,TRBV7-2,.
CSARGVNYGYTF,TRBJ1-2,TRBV20-1,once
CASSQDFSGGQYF,TRBJ2-5,TRBV7-2,.
CASSRTGTYEKYF,TRBJ2-7,TRBV12-3/TRBV12-4,.